These 18 T cell receptor beta chains were sequenced from one sample in a study of blood T cells in healthy people across ages. Then a second PCR, running about 6 to 12 cycles, was carried out with a sample-barcoded 5' primer and a J-beta primer mix. TCRdb called the 5' RACE reads again in MiXCR, with one record for every CDR3 protein. The sample yields under 950,000 distinct CDR3 sequences, about a fifth seen once. The material sequenced was blood. The source of these receptors is a man between 70 and 80 years old in good health.

This clonotype has a handful of counts. V gene TRBV7-3 combines with J gene TRBJ2-5, with D possibly TRBD2 on 6 matching bases. CDR3 length equals 15 residues. Germline V gene lookup returns CDR1 SGHTA and CDR2 FQGTGA. With 2 bases removed from V and 2 bases from J, the gap between germline ends came to 12 bases. The CDR3 loop is CASSLGGIEQETQYF. DNA for the CDR3: TGTGCCAGCAGCTTAGGCGGGATCGAACAAGAGACCCAGTACTTC.

This clonotype was seen a handful of times. The chain uses TRBV28 and TRBJ2-2; TRBD1 is a possible D gene (6 bases). CDR1 is MDHEN, CDR2 SYDVKM, per germline. The CDR3 covers 13 residues. V was trimmed by 8 bases and J by 7 bases, leaving 14 bases between them. CDR3 coding DNA: TGTGCCAGCCAAGCAGGGGCGGTCGGGGAGCTGTTTTTT. It translates to CASQAGAVGELFF. The variable domain in full, with the rest retrieved from reference TRBV28 and TRBJ2-2, is DVKVTQSSRYLVKRTGEKVFLECVQDMDHENMFWYRQDPGLGLRLIYFSYDVKMKEKGDIPEGYSVSREKKERFSLILESASTNQTSMYLCASQAGAVGELFFGEGSRLTVL.

V gene TRBV18 combines with J gene TRBJ1-4, with TRBD1 matching over 7 bases. Germline assignment: CDR1 KGHSH and CDR2 LQKENI. The ends lost 4 bases at V and 5 bases at J; junction bases unmatched: 7. The CDR3 has 15 amino acids. CDR3 nucleotides: TGTGCCAGCTCACTCAGACAGGGCGAGAATGAAAAACTGTTTTTT. It translates to CASSLRQGENEKLFF.

The rearrangement links TRBV6-5 to TRBJ2-2; D may be TRBD1 (6 bases). Germline loops: CDR1 MNHEY, CDR2 SVGAGI. The CDR3 has 16 amino acids. V lost 1 base to trimming and J lost 1 base, with 10 bases between them. The CDR3 protein is CASSYLTTGNTGELFF. In DNA, the CDR3 is TGTGCCAGCAGTTACTTAACGACAGGGAACACCGGGGAGCTGTTTTTT.

About this clonotype itself: No DNA is shown, since the ends of the CDR3 on it are uncertain; the CDR3 is the one TCRdb lists. This rearrangement joins TRBV7-5 to TRBJ2-4. TRBV7-5 is shown as a pseudogene. The CDR3 totals 20 residues, both ends included. The CDR3 spells CISVSEALSLIRRAKNIQYF.

This clonotype was found a few times. The genes are TRBV29-1 and TRBJ1-4, with 10 nucleotides matching TRBD1. Germline trimming cut 3 bases from V and 8 bases from J; bases unmatched to any gene: 9. Germline lookup yields CDR1 SQVTM and CDR2 ANQGSEA. CDR3 size: 15 residues. The CDR3 DNA is TGCAGCGTTGAGGGACCGACAGGGGGCGACGAAAAACTGTTTTTT. As protein: CSVEGPTGGDEKLFF.

The chain links TRBV19 to TRBJ2-7, with D perhaps TRBD2 (7 bases). Gene TRBJ2-1 matches the end of the DNA better, so the J call may be wrong. The CDR3 sequence is 13 residues long. Germline V gene data show CDR1 as LNHDA and CDR2 as SQIVND (reference sequence). The CDR3 region is CATLRGGSREQFF. CDR3 sequence (DNA): TGTGCCACCCTAAGGGGGGGTTCGCGTGAGCAGTTCTTC.

There are a few counts of this clonotype. CDR3 nucleotide sequence: TGTGCCAGCAGTTACGGGTACAGCACAGATACGCAGTATTTT. This codes for CASSYGYSTDTQYF. The V gene is TRBV6-5, the J gene TRBJ2-3; no reliable D call. V was clipped by 2 bases and J by 0 bases, with 6 bases between them. The CDR3 spans 14 residues. Germline-derived CDR1 and CDR2 are MNHEY and SVGAGI.

V usage is TRBV6-1 and J usage is TRBJ2-3; D uncertain. There are 14 residues in the CDR3. The V end was cut by 0 bases, the J end by 1 base, with 5 bases between. Germline V gene sequence: CDR1 MNHNS, CDR2 SASEGT. CDR3 DNA: TGTGCCAGCAGTGAAGCGCCAGGCACAGATACGCAGTATTTT. Amino acid sequence: CASSEAPGTDTQYF.

This clonotype occurred a few times. The chain has TRBV20-1 and TRBJ2-3; tentatively, D is TRBD1 (6 bases). Germline CDR1 and CDR2: DFQATT and SNEGSKA (reference sequence). V lost 0 bases, J lost 4 bases, and 20 bases lay in between. The CDR3 totals 17 residues. In nucleotides, the CDR3 is TGCAGTGCTAGAGACATCGTCCTTAGGGGGAGAGCAGATACGCAGTATTTT. Translating it yields CSARDIVLRGRADTQYF.

The V gene is TRBV20-1, the J gene TRBJ2-7; D possibly corresponds to TRBD2 (5 bases). The CDR3 has 14 residues. CDR1 and CDR2 from the germline V gene are DFQATT and SNEGSKA (reference sequence). With 1 base removed from V and 6 bases from J, the gap between germline ends came to 16 bases. CDR3 protein: CSARGLASSLEQYF. For the CDR3, the DNA is TGCAGTGCTAGAGGTCTGGCTAGCTCCCTCGAGCAGTACTTC.

For the CDR3, the DNA is TGTGCCAGCAGTTTAGACGGACCTCCGAGCACAGATACGCAGTATTTT. This translates into CASSLDGPPSTDTQYF. The J gene is TRBJ2-3, the V gene TRBV12-3 or TRBV12-4; D uncertain. V dropped 1 base and J dropped 0 bases, with 11 bases sitting between them. This CDR3 has 16 amino acids.

The chain joins TRBV2 to TRBJ2-7, with a possible D match to TRBD1 (5 bases). V lost 3 bases and J lost 2, with 17 bases in between. The length of the CDR3 is 16 residues. Looked up from germline, CDR1 is SNHLY and CDR2 is FYNNEI. CDR3: CASSDPQNTGAYEQYF. CDR3 DNA: TGTGCCAGCAGTGATCCTCAAAATACAGGAGCCTACGAGCAGTACTTC.

This rearrangement joins TRBV4-1 to TRBJ2-1, with 8 bases identical to TRBD1. The V segment lost 4 bases and the J segment 7 bases; nucleotides outside the gene matches: 15. Germline CDR1 and CDR2: MGHRA and YSYEKL. CDR3 length equals 17 residues. Written as DNA, the CDR3 is TGCGCCAGCAGCCTACTCGCCGGCACAGGGGGTTTTAATGAGCAGTTCTTC. Protein sequence: CASSLLAGTGGFNEQFF.

This clonotype was observed at least ten times. A junction end diverges from the germline sequence, so it may reflect a read error. V is TRBV5-1 and J is TRBJ1-1, with D possibly TRBD1 on 6 matching bases. The CDR3 has 14 amino acids. Germline CDR1 reads SGHRS; CDR2 reads YFSETQ. This CDR3 is CASSLLQGNTEAFF. CDR3 in DNA: TGTGCCAGCAGCTTGTTACAGGGGAACACTGAAGCTTTCTTT. Full variable domain (rest looked up from reference TRBV5-1 and TRBJ1-1): KAGVTQTPRYLIKTRGQQVTLSCSPISGHRSVSWYQQTPGQGLQFLFEYFSETQRNKGNFPGRFSGRQFSNSRSEMNVSTLELGDSALYLCASSLLQGNTEAFFGQGTRLTVV.

This clonotype turned up a few times. The chain has TRBV12-3 or TRBV12-4 and TRBJ2-1, with TRBD1 matching over 9 bases. The CDR3 loop spans 16 amino acids. Germline trimming cut 2 bases from V and 6 bases from J; bases unmatched to any gene: 8. This CDR3 reads CASSLNPGQGPNEQFF. The CDR3 DNA is TGTGCCAGCAGTTTAAATCCGGGACAGGGCCCCAATGAGCAGTTCTTC.

A few counts support this clonotype. The genes are TRBV6-2 or TRBV6-3 and TRBJ2-5, with D possibly TRBD2 on 6 matching bases. TRBJ2-1 explains the end of the DNA better; the J call may be wrong. Per the germline V gene, CDR1 is MNHEY and CDR2 is SVGEGT. The CDR3 covers 14 residues. The CDR3 is CASSRRLVNNEQFF. The CDR3, as DNA: TGTGCCAGCAGCCGGCGACTAGTTAACAATGAGCAGTTCTTC.

This clonotype was observed a handful of times. The chain is built from TRBV5-1 and TRBJ1-3; D is uncertain. V was cut by 1 base and J by 1 base, with 9 bases left in between. The length of the CDR3 is 15 residues. CDR1 and CDR2 from the germline V gene are SGHRS and YFSETQ. CDR3 coding DNA: TGCGCCAGCAGCTTGAATGGGGATTCTGGAAACACCATATATTTT. Translation: CASSLNGDSGNTIYF.